Presented here are 16 T cell receptor beta chains from one specimen sequenced in a study of blood T cell repertoires in COVID-19. The method was immunoSEQ multiplex PCR; TCRdb's version includes in-frame clones alone and lacks a portion of them. The top ten clones hold 6.5% to 8% of a sample with about 74,000 clones, more than 75% of them seen once. Material for sequencing was peripheral blood. The source of these receptors is a human donor in a cohort sampled during active COVID-19.

This chain connects TRBV5-1 to TRBJ2-5; tentatively, D is TRBD1 (6 bases). The CDR3 length is 14 residues. The V gene lost 0 bases and the J gene lost 3 bases, with 9 bases spanning the gap. Germline-derived CDR1 and CDR2 are SGHRS and YFSETQ. This chain's CDR3 is CASSLAGVEETQYF. The CDR3 DNA reads as TGCGCCAGCAGCTTGGCAGGGGTCGAAGAGACCCAGTACTTC.

The chain carries TRBV29-1 and TRBJ2-7; 8 bases align to TRBD2. CDR3 length: 15 amino acids. V lost 5 bases to trimming and J lost 7 bases; unmatched junction nucleotides: 16. Germline CDR1 SQVTM, CDR2 ANQGSEA. The CDR3 spells CSVRGAGAPSREQYF. In DNA form, the CDR3 reads TGCAGCGTTCGAGGAGCGGGGGCGCCCTCTAGGGAGCAGTACTTC.

The chain employs TRBV5-1 and TRBJ2-2; unclear D gene. Looked up from germline, CDR1 is SGHRS and CDR2 is YFSETQ. This CDR3 spans 16 amino acids. Trimming pared 1 base from V and 4 bases from J, leaving 14 bases between. This CDR3 is CASSLMELGTTGELFF. The CDR3, as DNA: TGCGCCAGCAGCTTGATGGAGCTGGGTACCACCGGGGAGCTGTTTTTT. The complete variable domain, with remaining parts taken from reference TRBV5-1 and TRBJ2-2, reads KAGVTQTPRYLIKTRGQQVTLSCSPISGHRSVSWYQQTPGQGLQFLFEYFSETQRNKGNFPGRFSGRQFSNSRSEMNVSTLELGDSALYLCASSLMELGTTGELFFGEGSRLTVL.

V is TRBV2 and J is TRBJ1-1; maybe TRBD1 (5 bases). The CDR3 covers 14 residues. The V gene's germline CDR1 is SNHLY and CDR2 FYNNEI. Trimming removed 2 bases from V and 11 bases from J, with 18 bases in between. CDR3 residues: CASSEYDKGLLAFF. DNA for the CDR3: TGTGCCAGCAGTGAATACGATAAGGGGCTATTGGCTTTCTTT.

This clone was counted once. The chain has TRBV7-9 and TRBJ2-7, with D unresolved. Trimming shortened V by 5 bases and J by 3 bases, and 8 bases separated the two germline ends. The V gene's germline CDR1 is SEHNR and CDR2 FQNEAQ (reference sequence). This CDR3 is 12 amino acids long. Written as DNA, the CDR3 is TGTGCCAGCAGCCAGAGGTTCTACGAGCAGTACTTC. Amino acid sequence: CASSQRFYEQYF.

The chain couples TRBV6-1 to TRBJ2-7, with a possible D match to TRBD2 (5 bases). CDR1 is MNHNS and CDR2 is SASEGT in the germline V gene. The CDR3 has 14 amino acids. The V gene lost 2 bases and the J gene lost 0 bases, with 8 bases spanning the gap. As DNA, the CDR3 is TGTGCCAGCAGTGAATACGGGGTCTCCTACGAGCAGTACTTC. It encodes CASSEYGVSYEQYF.

This chain links TRBV23-1 with TRBJ1-1; D call uncertain. TRBV23-1 counts as an open reading frame of uncertain function. CDR3 length: 14 amino acids. V was cut by 2 bases and J by 7 bases, with 14 bases left in between. The CDR3 DNA follows: TGCGCCAGCAGTCAACGGGGAGGAGGCGGTGAAGCTTTCTTT. Residues: CASSQRGGGGEAFF.

This chain uses TRBV6-1 with TRBJ1-5; no clear D. Trimming left V 3 bases short and J 4 bases short, with 19 bases between. Germline CDR1 and CDR2: MNHNS and SASEGT. CDR3 length: 17 amino acids. CDR3 region: CASSDGRVTVYNQPQHF. The CDR3 DNA reads as TGTGCCAGCAGTGATGGGAGAGTAACAGTTTATAATCAGCCCCAGCATTTT.

This chain uses TRBV7-9 with TRBJ1-6, with D possibly TRBD1 on 6 matching bases. The CDR3 is 13 residues long. Trimming left V 6 bases short and J 7 bases short, with 10 bases between. Looked up from germline, CDR1 is SEHNR and CDR2 is FQNEAQ (reference sequence). The CDR3 loop is CASRLGTNSPLHF. CDR3 DNA sequence: TGTGCCAGCAGGTTGGGGACAAATTCACCCCTCCACTTT.

This chain uses TRBV6-5 with TRBJ2-7; the match to TRBD1 covers 7 bases. The germline CDR1 and CDR2 sequences are MNHEY and SVGAGI. J lost 2 bases, V lost 6 bases, and 7 bases had no gene match. The CDR3 loop spans 14 amino acids. The DNA of the CDR3 is TGTGCCAGCAGACGGACAGGTAAAACCTACGAGCAGTACTTC. Translation: CASRRTGKTYEQYF.

J is TRBJ1-5 and V is TRBV19; 7 bases are a match to TRBD1. V was pared by 1 base and J by 0 bases, with 3 bases of the junction left unmatched. From germline, CDR1 is LNHDA and CDR2 SQIVND (reference sequence). The CDR3 is made up of 16 amino acids. The CDR3 loop reads CASSIVQGVSNQPQHF. CDR3 nucleotides: TGTGCCAGTAGTATAGTCCAGGGGGTTAGCAATCAGCCCCAGCATTTT.

The rearrangement uses TRBV13 and TRBJ2-1, with D perhaps matching TRBD2 (6 bases). V was clipped by 0 bases and J by 7 bases, with 10 bases between them. Per germline, CDR1 PRHDT and CDR2 FYEKMQ (reference sequence). The CDR3 is 14 amino acids. CDR3 residues: CASSLGGGGNEQFF. Written as DNA, the CDR3 is TGTGCCAGCAGCTTAGGCGGTGGAGGGAATGAGCAGTTCTTC.

The chain combines TRBV7-9 with TRBJ1-1; 7 bases line up with TRBD1. Germline CDR1 and CDR2: SEHNR and FQNEAQ (reference sequence). The length of the CDR3 is 18 residues. The ends lost 5 bases at V and 0 bases at J; junction bases unmatched: 15. The CDR3 protein is CASSPSRQGAGMNTEAFF. Written as DNA, the CDR3 is TGTGCCAGCAGCCCCTCCCGACAGGGTGCGGGGATGAACACTGAAGCTTTCTTT.

This clone was seen a few times. This rearrangement joins TRBV11-2 to TRBJ1-3; D might be TRBD1 (6 bases). The CDR3 sequence is 15 residues long. V dropped 5 bases and J dropped 4 bases, with 15 bases sitting between them. The V gene's germline CDR1 is SGHAT and CDR2 FQNNGV. The CDR3 sequence is CASSPGTSLGNTIYF. CDR3 coding DNA: TGTGCCAGCAGCCCAGGGACATCCTTGGGAAACACCATATATTTT.

This clone has more than one count but fewer than ten. This chain connects TRBV6-2 or TRBV6-3 to TRBJ1-1; 10 bases fit TRBD1. Germline CDR1 and CDR2: MNHEY and SVGEGT. The CDR3 covers 15 residues. The junction had 8 bases not matched to a gene; V was cut back by 5 bases and J by 5 bases. The DNA of the CDR3 is TGTGCCAGCAGTCCCCGAGGGACAGGGGTGACTGAAGCTTTCTTT. Protein sequence: CASSPRGTGVTEAFF.

The chain has TRBV7-2 and TRBJ2-1, with TRBD1 matching 9 bases. Germline loops: CDR1 SGHTA, CDR2 FQGNSA. V lost 2 bases and J lost 4; bases outside the gene matches: 6. This CDR3 has 16 amino acids. The CDR3 here is CASSLTGTGTYNEQFF. CDR3 coding DNA: TGTGCCAGCAGCTTAACCGGGACAGGGACTTACAATGAGCAGTTCTTC.